One sample yielded the 5 T cell receptor beta chains listed below, sequenced in a study of T cell changes during pregnancy in multiple sclerosis. Assay used: immunoSEQ multiplex PCR; TCRdb lists only in-frame clones, some missing. The sample carries about 31,000 clones, approximately 90% recorded once. The sequencing here drew on CD8+ T cells from peripheral blood mononuclear cells, taken in the second trimester of pregnancy. The receptors shown here come from a female donor with multiple sclerosis, enrolled in a pregnancy study.

The chain carries TRBV4-3 and TRBJ2-2; D possibly corresponds to TRBD2 (5 bases). Trimming pared 4 bases from V and 1 base from J, leaving 7 bases between. This CDR3 spans 14 amino acids. The germline gives CDR1 LGHNA, CDR2 YSLEER. CDR3 nucleotide sequence: TGCGCCAGCAGCCTCGGACTGAACACCGGGGAGCTGTTTTTT. Its protein product is CASSLGLNTGELFF.

The chain uses TRBV7-9 and TRBJ1-1, with 7 bases that match TRBD1. Trimming took 3 bases from V and 1 from J; bases not matched to a gene: 2. CDR1 is SEHNR, CDR2 FQNEAQ, per germline (reference sequence). The CDR3 has 14 amino acids. The CDR3 DNA reads as TGTGCCAGCAGCTTCCACAGGGGGAACACTGAAGCTTTCTTT. Amino acids: CASSFHRGNTEAFF.

The chain joins TRBV6-4 to TRBJ2-1; 10 bases match TRBD2. The CDR3 spans 15 residues. The J segment lost 1 base and the V segment lost 7 bases, leaving 4 bases of the junction unmatched. Per the germline V gene, CDR1 is MRHNA and CDR2 is SNTAGT. Here the CDR3 DNA reads TGTGCCAGCAAAAAGCGGGAGGGGTCCTACAATGAGCAGTTCTTC. Encoded protein: CASKKREGSYNEQFF.

The rearrangement uses TRBV13 and TRBJ1-1; D unresolved. Germline V lookup: CDR1 PRHDT, CDR2 FYEKMQ (reference sequence). V was pared by 3 bases and J by 0 bases, with 11 bases between. The CDR3 extends over 15 amino acids. This chain's CDR3 is CASSFSAGLNTEAFF. CDR3 bases: TGTGCCAGCAGCTTCTCGGCGGGCCTGAACACTGAAGCTTTCTTT.

The V call is TRBV2, the J call TRBJ1-3; a weak D match, TRBD1 (6 bases). Germline assignment: CDR1 SNHLY and CDR2 FYNNEI. Trimming left V 5 bases short and J 0 bases short, with 14 bases between. This CDR3 comprises 16 residues. The CDR3: CASSPTGSSSGNTIYF. The DNA of the CDR3 is TGTGCCAGCAGTCCTACAGGGAGCAGCTCTGGAAACACCATATATTTT.